The following is a T cell receptor beta chain sequence with its context. Its antigen is unknown. The PCR used 60 Vbeta and 13 Jbeta primers. Some clones are missing from TCRdb's copy, which holds only in-frame ones; the method was immunoSEQ multiplex PCR. The sample holds 200,000 to 250,000 clones, 75% to 90% seen once. The V gene's germline CDR1 is MNHEY and CDR2 SVGAGI. This CDR3 is built from 15 residues. Trimming removed 4 bases from V and 8 bases from J; junction bases left unmatched: 13. The entry originates in a study of cytomegalovirus exposure and HLA in healthy donors. Study-level results: Trimming of TCR beta V- and J-genes showed a link, identified in a later analysis, to a missense DCLRE1C variant. Being productive about 90% or about 30% of the time was typical of most TCR beta V segments in an earlier analysis. An observed cluster of highly shared sequence variants was recorded as a likely sequencing artifact. In a later analysis, an Asian-associated ancestry cluster reportedly showed fewer N-insertions than the 666-donor mean.

This sequence was found in a woman aged 18-29 years in good health and CMV-seronegative. Sequenced material: PBMCs. J is TRBJ1-2 and V is TRBV6-5, with 7 bases that match TRBD1. The CDR3 coding sequence is TGTGCCAGCAGTTTTTGGGCGGGAGGGGGCGAGGGCTACACCTTC. Amino acid sequence: CASSFWAGGGEGYTF.